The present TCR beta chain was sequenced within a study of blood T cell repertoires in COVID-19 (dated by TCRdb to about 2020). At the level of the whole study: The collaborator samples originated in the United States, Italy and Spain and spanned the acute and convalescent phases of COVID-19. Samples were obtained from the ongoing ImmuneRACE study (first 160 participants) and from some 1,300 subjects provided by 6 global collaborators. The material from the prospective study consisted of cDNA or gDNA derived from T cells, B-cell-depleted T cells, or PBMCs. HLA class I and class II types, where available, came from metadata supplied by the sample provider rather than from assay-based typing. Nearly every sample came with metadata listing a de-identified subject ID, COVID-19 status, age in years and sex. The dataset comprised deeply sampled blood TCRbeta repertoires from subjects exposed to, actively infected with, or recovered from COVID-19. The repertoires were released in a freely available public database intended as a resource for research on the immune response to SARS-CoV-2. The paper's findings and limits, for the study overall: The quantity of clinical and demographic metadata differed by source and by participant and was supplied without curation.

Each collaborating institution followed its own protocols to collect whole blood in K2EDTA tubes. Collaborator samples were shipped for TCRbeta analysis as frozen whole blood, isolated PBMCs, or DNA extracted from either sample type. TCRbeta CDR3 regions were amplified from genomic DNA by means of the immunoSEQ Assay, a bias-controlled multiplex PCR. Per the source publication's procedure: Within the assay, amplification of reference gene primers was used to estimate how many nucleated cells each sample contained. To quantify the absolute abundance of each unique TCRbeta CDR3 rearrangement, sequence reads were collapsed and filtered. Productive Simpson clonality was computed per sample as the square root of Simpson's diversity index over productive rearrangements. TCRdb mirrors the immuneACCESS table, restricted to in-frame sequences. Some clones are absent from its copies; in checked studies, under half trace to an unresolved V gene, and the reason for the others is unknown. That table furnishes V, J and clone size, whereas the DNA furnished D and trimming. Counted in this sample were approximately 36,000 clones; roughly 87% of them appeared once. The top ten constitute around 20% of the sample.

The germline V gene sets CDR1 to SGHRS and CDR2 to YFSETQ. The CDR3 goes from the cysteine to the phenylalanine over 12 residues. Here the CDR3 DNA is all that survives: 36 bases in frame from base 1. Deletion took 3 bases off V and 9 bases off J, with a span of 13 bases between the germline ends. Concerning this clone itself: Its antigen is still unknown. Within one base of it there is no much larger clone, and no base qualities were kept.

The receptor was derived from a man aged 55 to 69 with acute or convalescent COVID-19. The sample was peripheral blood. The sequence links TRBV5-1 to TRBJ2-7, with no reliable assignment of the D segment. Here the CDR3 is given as CASSSSYERQYF. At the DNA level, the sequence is TGCGCCAGCAGCTCTTCCTACGAGCGGCAGTACTTC.